Listed below are T cell receptor beta chains from one sample, sequenced in a study of T cells in Graves' hyperthyroidism and ophthalmopathy. TCRdb independently ran MiXCR on the multiplex PCR reads; one entry per CDR3 protein. This table has 160,000 or so distinct CDR3 sequences, less than 10% appearing once. Sequenced input: blood. These receptors were obtained from a woman aged 18-29 years with Graves' hyperthyroidism that later progressed to Graves' ophthalmopathy. Each CDR3 is given without its conserved first and last residue. Each record gives: V gene, J gene, CDR3 protein.

>TRBV5-1|TRBJ2-3
ASSMTIATSGISTDTQY
>TRBV19|TRBJ2-7
ASSIGGTASYEQY
>TRBV6-1|TRBJ2-3
ASSELTGADTQY
>TRBV12-3/TRBV12-4|TRBJ1-2
ASSPRGEGRTYGYT
>TRBV16|TRBJ1-5
ASSQSDPRNQPQH
>TRBV4-2|TRBJ1-4
ASSQIGATNEKLF
>TRBV29-1|TRBJ1-2
SVEDRGRGNYGYT
>TRBV4-1|TRBJ1-2
ASSQEGGGRNYGYT
>TRBV19|TRBJ2-3
ASGQGQRRDTQY
>TRBV6-1|TRBJ1-4
ASSEAGRINEKLF
>TRBV20-1|TRBJ1-3
SARGWSGTGKGSRNTIY
>TRBV11-2|TRBJ2-6
ASIDSLSGANVLT
>TRBV9|TRBJ1-2
ASSGNPQGANYGYT
>TRBV20-1|TRBJ2-1
SAQVAGVVYNEQF
>TRBV19|TRBJ2-7
ASSNPRGAVSYEQY
>TRBV27|TRBJ1-3
ASSSGGLSSGNTIY
>TRBV9|TRBJ1-4
ASSRGRNEKLF
>TRBV11-2|TRBJ2-2
ASSLLSLAVFTGELF
>TRBV12-3/TRBV12-4|TRBJ2-7
ASSLVQGFYEQY
>TRBV19|TRBJ2-3
ASSDIAGGLTDTQY
>TRBV12-3/TRBV12-4|TRBJ2-7
ASSFQGYEQY
>TRBV12-3/TRBV12-4|TRBJ2-1
ASSLTPGTGGHNEQF